A selection of T cell receptor beta chains follows, all from one sample in a study of human T cells and chemical hapten exposure. Via MiXCR, TCRdb re-called the RACE reads, giving one row per CDR3 protein. This sample has about 110,000 distinct CDR3 sequences, with more than 9.5% found just once. The sequencing used whole blood, collected in connection with sensitization to the hapten diphenylcyclopropenone (DPC). These receptors were collected from a woman aged 40 to 50 with alopecia areata. Some clones in this sample may be carry-over from other donors' samples. The CDR3 runs from the conserved cysteine through the conserved F or W. D genes are given only for firm matches. A row's size may be missing; if present it is once, few, many or a size class.

v_call: TRBV23-1; d_call: TRBD1; clone_size: few; j_call: TRBJ2-2; cdr3_nt: TGCGCCAGCAGTCCGACAGGGGGCCATCCCGGGGAGCTGTTTTTT; cdr3_aa: CASSPTGGHPGELFF
v_call: TRBV29-1; d_call: -; clone_size: -; j_call: TRBJ2-7; cdr3_nt: TGCAGCGTTGAAGGGGCGCAGTCCTACGAGCAGTACTTC; cdr3_aa: CSVEGAQSYEQYF
v_call: TRBV20-1; d_call: -; clone_size: -; j_call: TRBJ2-6; cdr3_nt: TGCAGTGCTGGGGGCACTCGCCTCTCGGGGGCCAACGTCCTGACTTTC; cdr3_aa: CSAGGTRLSGANVLTF
v_call: TRBV12-3/TRBV12-4; d_call: TRBD1; clone_size: many; j_call: TRBJ1-2; cdr3_nt: TGTGCCAGCAGTCCCCGGGACAGGACCGGGGGCTACACCTTC; cdr3_aa: CASSPRDRTGGYTF
v_call: TRBV24-1; d_call: -; clone_size: -; j_call: TRBJ2-7; cdr3_nt: TGTGCCACCAGTGATCCAGGATTGATCGACGAGCAGTACTTC; cdr3_aa: CATSDPGLIDEQYF
v_call: TRBV7-2; d_call: -; clone_size: -; j_call: TRBJ2-3; cdr3_nt: TGTGCCAGCAGCTTAGTTAGTGGGGACGCAGATACGCAGTATTTT; cdr3_aa: CASSLVSGDADTQYF
v_call: TRBV28; d_call: -; clone_size: -; j_call: TRBJ1-5; cdr3_nt: TGTGCCAGCAGTTTACCGGGTTGGAGCAATCAGCCCCAGCATTTT; cdr3_aa: CASSLPGWSNQPQHF
v_call: TRBV7-8; d_call: -; clone_size: -; j_call: TRBJ2-3; cdr3_nt: TGTGCCAGCAGCCAAAAGACTAGCACAGATACGCAGTATTTT; cdr3_aa: CASSQKTSTDTQYF
v_call: TRBV20-1; d_call: TRBD1; clone_size: many; j_call: TRBJ2-7; cdr3_nt: TGCAGTGCTGCAAGTGAACAGGGGCGAGGGTACGAGCAGTACTTC; cdr3_aa: CSAASEQGRGYEQYF
v_call: TRBV29-1; d_call: TRBD1; clone_size: few; j_call: TRBJ2-7; cdr3_nt: TGCAGCGCACACAGGGGACCCGAGCAGTACTTC; cdr3_aa: CSAHRGPEQYF
v_call: TRBV7-9; d_call: -; clone_size: many; j_call: TRBJ2-7; cdr3_nt: TGTGCCAGCAGCTCAAGGTGGCAGGACGAGCAGTACTTC; cdr3_aa: CASSSRWQDEQYF
v_call: TRBV29-1; d_call: TRBD2; clone_size: many; j_call: TRBJ2-1; cdr3_nt: TGCAGCGTTTCCGGACTAGCGGGTTACTCCTACAATGAGCAGTTCTTC; cdr3_aa: CSVSGLAGYSYNEQFF
v_call: TRBV20-1; d_call: TRBD1; clone_size: -; j_call: TRBJ1-4; cdr3_nt: TGCAGTGCCGTACCGGGACAGGGCGATGAAAAACTGTTTTTT; cdr3_aa: CSAVPGQGDEKLFF
v_call: TRBV18; d_call: -; clone_size: many; j_call: TRBJ1-1; cdr3_nt: TGTGCCAGCTCACCGCTTCCCGGGACCCCGAGCCGAACTGAAGCTTTCTTT; cdr3_aa: CASSPLPGTPSRTEAFF
v_call: TRBV6-1; d_call: TRBD1; clone_size: -; j_call: TRBJ2-5; cdr3_nt: TGTGCCAGCAGTGAATCTCGGACAGGGCTCCCGGGAGAGACCCAGTACTTC; cdr3_aa: CASSESRTGLPGETQYF
v_call: TRBV4-3; d_call: TRBD2; clone_size: -; j_call: TRBJ2-5; cdr3_nt: TGCGCCAGCAGCCAGGCCCGACTAGCGGGAAGAGAGACCCAGTACTTC; cdr3_aa: CASSQARLAGRETQYF
v_call: TRBV2; d_call: TRBD1; clone_size: -; j_call: TRBJ2-6; cdr3_nt: TGTGCCAGCAGTGCCGGGACAGACTACTCTGGGGCCAACGTCCTGACTTTC; cdr3_aa: CASSAGTDYSGANVLTF
v_call: TRBV20-1; d_call: -; clone_size: -; j_call: TRBJ2-5; cdr3_nt: TGCAGTGCCGACCCTTTTATAGGGGTGTACCAAGAGACCCAGTACTTC; cdr3_aa: CSADPFIGVYQETQYF
v_call: TRBV6-5; d_call: TRBD2; clone_size: many; j_call: TRBJ2-7; cdr3_nt: TGTGCCAGCAGTTCGGGGACTAGCGGGAGGTACGAGCAGTACTTC; cdr3_aa: CASSSGTSGRYEQYF
v_call: TRBV4-2; d_call: -; clone_size: -; j_call: TRBJ2-1; cdr3_nt: TGTGCCAGCAGCCAAGAAGTTAGCCGCGACTACAATGAGCAGTTCTTC; cdr3_aa: CASSQEVSRDYNEQFF
v_call: TRBV7-9; d_call: TRBD1; clone_size: -; j_call: TRBJ1-2; cdr3_nt: TGTGCCAGCAGCCCCGCAGGGGGCTATTTGGGCTACACCTTC; cdr3_aa: CASSPAGGYLGYTF
v_call: TRBV29-1; d_call: TRBD1; clone_size: few; j_call: TRBJ1-5; cdr3_nt: TGCAGCGTTGCACAGGGGAGCAATCAGCCCCAGCATTTT; cdr3_aa: CSVAQGSNQPQHF
v_call: TRBV4-2; d_call: TRBD1; clone_size: -; j_call: TRBJ2-7; cdr3_nt: TGTGCCAGCAGCCAAGATGGGACAGGCCCCTACGAGCAGTACTTC; cdr3_aa: CASSQDGTGPYEQYF
v_call: TRBV20-1; d_call: TRBD2; clone_size: many; j_call: TRBJ2-5; cdr3_nt: TGCAGTGCTCCTGGGACTAGCGGGGGCCAAGAGACCCAGTACTTC; cdr3_aa: CSAPGTSGGQETQYF
v_call: TRBV20-1; d_call: TRBD2; clone_size: -; j_call: TRBJ2-1; cdr3_nt: TGCAGTGCTAGTGAGCGGGGGGGCTCCTACAATGAGCAGTTCTTC; cdr3_aa: CSASERGGSYNEQFF
v_call: TRBV20-1; d_call: -; clone_size: few; j_call: TRBJ1-1; cdr3_nt: TGCAGTGCTGCCCATCAAGCTGAAGCTTTCTTT; cdr3_aa: CSAAHQAEAFF
v_call: TRBV19; d_call: -; clone_size: few; j_call: TRBJ1-1; cdr3_nt: TGTGCCAGTAGTCCAGGGTGGGGGACTGAAGCTTTCTTT; cdr3_aa: CASSPGWGTEAFF
v_call: TRBV12-3/TRBV12-4; d_call: -; clone_size: -; j_call: TRBJ2-5; cdr3_nt: TGTGCCAGCAGTCCGGACGGGCCCACCCAGTACTTC; cdr3_aa: CASSPDGPTQYF
v_call: TRBV30; d_call: -; clone_size: -; j_call: TRBJ1-1; cdr3_nt: TGTGCCTGGAGTGTACCCGGGACCTACACTGAAGCTTTCTTT; cdr3_aa: CAWSVPGTYTEAFF
v_call: TRBV7-8; d_call: TRBD1; clone_size: -; j_call: TRBJ1-1; cdr3_nt: TGTGCCAGCAGCCAGACCGAACTGGGGGACAGGGGTGCTGAAGCTTTCTTT; cdr3_aa: CASSQTELGDRGAEAFF
v_call: TRBV29-1; d_call: TRBD1; clone_size: -; j_call: TRBJ2-7; cdr3_nt: TGCAGCGTTGAACAACAGGGGGCCCCCTACGAGCAGTACTTC; cdr3_aa: CSVEQQGAPYEQYF
v_call: TRBV20-1; d_call: -; clone_size: many; j_call: TRBJ1-4; cdr3_nt: TGCAGTGCTAGAGATCAAGGGAAACAGGGCGGAGAAAAACTGTTTTTT; cdr3_aa: CSARDQGKQGGEKLFF
v_call: TRBV7-9; d_call: -; clone_size: many; j_call: TRBJ2-1; cdr3_nt: TGTGCCAGCAGCTTAGCGGCGGGACCGACAGCTCAGTTCTTC; cdr3_aa: CASSLAAGPTAQFF
v_call: TRBV16; d_call: -; clone_size: few; j_call: TRBJ1-1; cdr3_nt: TGTGCCAGCAGCTCTCAACGGAACACTGAAGCTTTCTTT; cdr3_aa: CASSSQRNTEAFF
v_call: TRBV18; d_call: -; clone_size: -; j_call: TRBJ1-1; cdr3_nt: TGTGCCAGCTCACCGAATGTGGACCGGAACACTGAAGCTTTCTTT; cdr3_aa: CASSPNVDRNTEAFF
v_call: TRBV6-5; d_call: -; clone_size: -; j_call: TRBJ1-2; cdr3_nt: TGTGCCAGCAGTGACTCCGGGACCCCGAACTATGGCTACACCTTC; cdr3_aa: CASSDSGTPNYGYTF
v_call: TRBV12-3/TRBV12-4; d_call: -; clone_size: many; j_call: TRBJ2-7; cdr3_nt: TGTGCCAGCAGCCTTACCTTGCACTCCTACGAGCAGTACTTC; cdr3_aa: CASSLTLHSYEQYF
v_call: TRBV5-6; d_call: -; clone_size: many; j_call: TRBJ2-5; cdr3_nt: TGTGCCAGCAGCGGGGGCAATAAAGTGTCCCAAGAGACCCAGTACTTC; cdr3_aa: CASSGGNKVSQETQYF
v_call: TRBV6-2/TRBV6-3; d_call: -; clone_size: -; j_call: TRBJ2-1; cdr3_nt: TGTGCCAGCAGTTACTTTGACAGGCGCAATGAGCAGTTCTTC; cdr3_aa: CASSYFDRRNEQFF
v_call: TRBV6-6; d_call: -; clone_size: -; j_call: TRBJ1-2; cdr3_nt: TGTGCCAGCACCGACAGTCTCCACTATGGCTACACCTTC; cdr3_aa: CASTDSLHYGYTF
v_call: TRBV6-5; d_call: -; clone_size: many; j_call: TRBJ1-4; cdr3_nt: TGTGCCAGCAGTCGAACCGGTGGGGGGGGTGAAAAACTGTTTTTT; cdr3_aa: CASSRTGGGGEKLFF
v_call: TRBV7-2; d_call: -; clone_size: few; j_call: TRBJ2-7; cdr3_nt: TGTGCCAGCAGCCGAACCCTCTACGAGCAGTACTTC; cdr3_aa: CASSRTLYEQYF
v_call: TRBV3-1; d_call: TRBD1; clone_size: many; j_call: TRBJ1-6; cdr3_nt: TGTGCCAGCAGCCCCCGGGACAGGGACCCAAGCTCCTATAATTCACCCCTCCACTTT; cdr3_aa: CASSPRDRDPSSYNSPLHF
v_call: TRBV10-3; d_call: -; clone_size: many; j_call: TRBJ2-1; cdr3_nt: TGTGCCATCAGTGAGTGGGCGAAACCAACGGATGACAATGAGCAGTTCTTC; cdr3_aa: CAISEWAKPTDDNEQFF
v_call: TRBV7-9; d_call: -; clone_size: many; j_call: TRBJ2-5; cdr3_nt: TGTGCCAGCAGCCTAGCGTACCAAGAGACCCAGTACTTC; cdr3_aa: CASSLAYQETQYF
v_call: TRBV11-2; d_call: TRBD2; clone_size: many; j_call: TRBJ2-5; cdr3_nt: TGTGCCAGCAGCACGGGACTAGCGGAGGACCAAGAGACCCAGTACTTC; cdr3_aa: CASSTGLAEDQETQYF
v_call: TRBV13; d_call: -; clone_size: -; j_call: TRBJ2-5; cdr3_nt: TGTGCCAGCAGCCCACCAGGGAAGGCCCAGTACTTC; cdr3_aa: CASSPPGKAQYF
v_call: TRBV6-6; d_call: -; clone_size: many; j_call: TRBJ2-5; cdr3_nt: TGTGCCAGCAACCCGGGCGGGGAGACCCAGTACTTC; cdr3_aa: CASNPGGETQYF
v_call: TRBV10-3; d_call: TRBD1; clone_size: -; j_call: TRBJ1-5; cdr3_nt: TGTGCCATCAGCCAGGGGGCTGGCAATCAGCCCCAGCATTTT; cdr3_aa: CAISQGAGNQPQHF
v_call: TRBV21-1; d_call: -; clone_size: -; j_call: TRBJ2-1; cdr3_nt: TGTGCCAGCAGCAAACGGCGAGAATACAATGAGCAGTTCTTC; cdr3_aa: CASSKRREYNEQFF
v_call: TRBV28; d_call: -; clone_size: many; j_call: TRBJ1-1; cdr3_nt: TGTGCCAGCAGTCGGGGAGGGGCCCCGAACACTGAAGCTTTCTTT; cdr3_aa: CASSRGGAPNTEAFF
v_call: TRBV24-1; d_call: -; clone_size: many; j_call: TRBJ2-7; cdr3_nt: TGTGCCACCAGTGATTTGCCCCCCAGGTACGAGCAGTACTTC; cdr3_aa: CATSDLPPRYEQYF
v_call: TRBV19; d_call: -; clone_size: many; j_call: TRBJ2-1; cdr3_nt: TGTGCCAGTAGTATAGGGACCCGTGGAAACAATGAGCAGTTCTTC; cdr3_aa: CASSIGTRGNNEQFF
v_call: TRBV9; d_call: TRBD2; clone_size: many; j_call: TRBJ2-3; cdr3_nt: TGTGCCAGCAGCGTAGCTCGGGACGGGGGGACAGATACGCAGTATTTT; cdr3_aa: CASSVARDGGTDTQYF
v_call: TRBV6-5; d_call: TRBD2; clone_size: -; j_call: TRBJ2-1; cdr3_nt: TGTGCCAGCAGCGAGGGAGCGGGAGCTCGGCACAATGAGCAGTTCTTC; cdr3_aa: CASSEGAGARHNEQFF
v_call: TRBV2; d_call: -; clone_size: -; j_call: TRBJ2-5; cdr3_nt: TGTGCCAGCAGTTACGAAAGGGAGACCCAGTACTTC; cdr3_aa: CASSYERETQYF
v_call: TRBV28; d_call: -; clone_size: many; j_call: TRBJ2-3; cdr3_nt: TGTGCCAGCAGTATCGTCCCTGGGAGCACAGATACGCAGTATTTT; cdr3_aa: CASSIVPGSTDTQYF
v_call: TRBV12-3/TRBV12-4; d_call: TRBD2; clone_size: few; j_call: TRBJ2-1; cdr3_nt: TGTGCCGGCGGCCGTACTAGCGGGGGAGGGAGTGAGCAGTTCTTC; cdr3_aa: CAGGRTSGGGSEQFF
v_call: TRBV27; d_call: TRBD2; clone_size: -; j_call: TRBJ2-7; cdr3_nt: TGTGCCAGCAGTTTGGGTCTAGCGGTGGGGGAGCAGTACTTC; cdr3_aa: CASSLGLAVGEQYF